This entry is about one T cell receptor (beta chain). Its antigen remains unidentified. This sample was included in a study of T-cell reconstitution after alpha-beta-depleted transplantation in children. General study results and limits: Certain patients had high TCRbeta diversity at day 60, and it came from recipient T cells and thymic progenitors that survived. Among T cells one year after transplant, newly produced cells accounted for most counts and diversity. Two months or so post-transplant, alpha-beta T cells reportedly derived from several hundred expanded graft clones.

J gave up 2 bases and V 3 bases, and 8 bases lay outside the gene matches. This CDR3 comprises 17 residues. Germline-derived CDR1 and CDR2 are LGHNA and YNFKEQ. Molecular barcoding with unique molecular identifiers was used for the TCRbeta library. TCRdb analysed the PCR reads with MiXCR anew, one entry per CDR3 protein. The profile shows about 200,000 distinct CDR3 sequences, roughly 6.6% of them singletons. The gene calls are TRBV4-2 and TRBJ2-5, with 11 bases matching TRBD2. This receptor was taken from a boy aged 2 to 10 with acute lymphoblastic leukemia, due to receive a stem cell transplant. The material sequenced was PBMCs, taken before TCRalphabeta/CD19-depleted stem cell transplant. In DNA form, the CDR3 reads TGTGCCAGCAGCCAGGGCACTAGCGGGGGCATACAAGAGACCCAGTACTTC. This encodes CASSQGTSGGIQETQYF.